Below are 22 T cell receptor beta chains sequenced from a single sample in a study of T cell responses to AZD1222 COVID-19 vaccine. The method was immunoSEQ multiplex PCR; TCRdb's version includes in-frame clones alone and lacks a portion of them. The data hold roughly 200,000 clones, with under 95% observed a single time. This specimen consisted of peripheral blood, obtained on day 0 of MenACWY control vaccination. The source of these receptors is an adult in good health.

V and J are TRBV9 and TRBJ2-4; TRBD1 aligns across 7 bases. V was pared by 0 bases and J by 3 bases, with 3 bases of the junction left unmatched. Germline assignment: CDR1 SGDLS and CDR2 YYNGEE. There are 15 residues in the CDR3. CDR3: CASSVEGGGKNIQYF. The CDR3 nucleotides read TGTGCCAGCAGCGTAGAAGGGGGCGGCAAAAACATTCAGTACTTC.

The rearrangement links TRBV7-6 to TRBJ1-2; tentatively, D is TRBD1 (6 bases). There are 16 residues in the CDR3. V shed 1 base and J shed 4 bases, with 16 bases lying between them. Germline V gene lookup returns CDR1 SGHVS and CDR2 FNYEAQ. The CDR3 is CASSLEGGRYGYGYTF. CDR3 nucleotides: TGTGCCAGCAGCTTAGAAGGGGGGCGCTACGGCTATGGCTACACCTTC.

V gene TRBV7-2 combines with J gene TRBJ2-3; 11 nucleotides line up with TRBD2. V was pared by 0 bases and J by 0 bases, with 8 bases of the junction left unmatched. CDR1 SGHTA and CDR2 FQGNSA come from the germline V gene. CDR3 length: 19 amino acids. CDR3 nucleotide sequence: TGTGCCAGCAGCTTAGCAAGGCTAGCGGGGGGAACTAGCACAGATACGCAGTATTTT. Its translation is CASSLARLAGGTSTDTQYF.

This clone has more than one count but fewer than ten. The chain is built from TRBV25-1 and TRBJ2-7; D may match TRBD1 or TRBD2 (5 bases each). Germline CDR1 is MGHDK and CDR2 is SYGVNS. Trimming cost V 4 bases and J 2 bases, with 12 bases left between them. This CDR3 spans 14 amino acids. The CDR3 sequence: CASSVVGETYEQYF. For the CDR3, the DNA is TGTGCCAGCAGTGTCGTGGGGGAAACCTACGAGCAGTACTTC.

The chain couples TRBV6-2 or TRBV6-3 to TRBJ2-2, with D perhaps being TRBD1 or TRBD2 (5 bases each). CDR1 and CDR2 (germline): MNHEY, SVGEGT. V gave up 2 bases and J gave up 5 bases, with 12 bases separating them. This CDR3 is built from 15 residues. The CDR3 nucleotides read TGTGCCAGCAGTTACGGTACCTGGGGGACCGGGGAGCTGTTTTTT. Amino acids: CASSYGTWGTGELFF.

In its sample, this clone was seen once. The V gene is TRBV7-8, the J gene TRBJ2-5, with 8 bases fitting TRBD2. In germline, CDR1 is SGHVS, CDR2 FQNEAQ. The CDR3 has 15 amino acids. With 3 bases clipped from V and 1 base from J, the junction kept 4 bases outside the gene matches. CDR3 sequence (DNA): TGTGCCAGCAGCTTCTTAGCGGGGCTCCAAGAGACCCAGTACTTC. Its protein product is CASSFLAGLQETQYF.

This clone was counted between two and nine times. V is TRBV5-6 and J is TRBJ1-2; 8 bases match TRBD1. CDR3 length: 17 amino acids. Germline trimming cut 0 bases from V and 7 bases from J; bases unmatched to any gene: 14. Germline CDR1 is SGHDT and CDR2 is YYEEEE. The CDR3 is CASSLDPLGQGLGGYTF. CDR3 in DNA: TGTGCCAGCAGCTTGGACCCGCTCGGACAGGGCTTGGGTGGCTACACCTTC.

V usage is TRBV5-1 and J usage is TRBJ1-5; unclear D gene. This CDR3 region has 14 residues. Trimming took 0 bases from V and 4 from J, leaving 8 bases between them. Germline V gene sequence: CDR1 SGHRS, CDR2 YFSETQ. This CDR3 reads CASSLGSPNQPQHF. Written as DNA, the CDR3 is TGCGCCAGCAGCTTGGGGAGTCCGAATCAGCCCCAGCATTTT.

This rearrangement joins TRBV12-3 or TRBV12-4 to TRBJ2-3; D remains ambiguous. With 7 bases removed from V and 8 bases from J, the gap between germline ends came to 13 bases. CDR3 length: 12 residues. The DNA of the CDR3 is TGTGCCAGCAACACCCCCTGGGGTACGCAGTATTTT. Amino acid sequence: CASNTPWGTQYF.

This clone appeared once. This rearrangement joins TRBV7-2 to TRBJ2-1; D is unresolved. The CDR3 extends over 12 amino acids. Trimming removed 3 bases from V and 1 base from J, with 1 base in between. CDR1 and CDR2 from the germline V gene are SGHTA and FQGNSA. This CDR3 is CASSLSYNEQFF. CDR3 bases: TGTGCCAGCAGCTTGTCCTACAATGAGCAGTTCTTC.

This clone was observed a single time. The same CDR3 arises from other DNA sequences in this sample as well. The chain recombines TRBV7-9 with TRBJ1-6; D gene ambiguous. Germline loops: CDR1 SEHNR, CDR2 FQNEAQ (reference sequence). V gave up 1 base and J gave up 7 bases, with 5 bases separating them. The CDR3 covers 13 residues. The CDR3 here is CASSLGPNSPLHF. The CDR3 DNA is TGTGCCAGCAGCTTAGGACCGAATTCACCCCTCCACTTT.

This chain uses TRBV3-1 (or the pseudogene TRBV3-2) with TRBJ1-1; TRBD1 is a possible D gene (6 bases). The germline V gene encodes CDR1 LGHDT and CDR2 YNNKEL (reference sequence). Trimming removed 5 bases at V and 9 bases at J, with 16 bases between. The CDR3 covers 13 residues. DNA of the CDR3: TGTGCCAGCAGCACCCGAGGGGGGGGCAAAGCTTTCTTT. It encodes CASSTRGGGKAFF.

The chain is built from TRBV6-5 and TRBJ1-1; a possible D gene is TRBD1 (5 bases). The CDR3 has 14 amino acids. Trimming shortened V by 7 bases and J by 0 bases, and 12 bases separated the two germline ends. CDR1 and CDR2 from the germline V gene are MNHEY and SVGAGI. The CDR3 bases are TGTGCCAGCATTGTAGACAGTATGAACACTGAAGCTTTCTTT. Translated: CASIVDSMNTEAFF.

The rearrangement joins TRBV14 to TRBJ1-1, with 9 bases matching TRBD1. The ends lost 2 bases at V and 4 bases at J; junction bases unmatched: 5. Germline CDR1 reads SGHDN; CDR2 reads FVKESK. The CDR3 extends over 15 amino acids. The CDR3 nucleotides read TGTGCCAGCAGCCAACCGGGACAGGGTGCCACTGAAGCTTTCTTT. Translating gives CASSQPGQGATEAFF.

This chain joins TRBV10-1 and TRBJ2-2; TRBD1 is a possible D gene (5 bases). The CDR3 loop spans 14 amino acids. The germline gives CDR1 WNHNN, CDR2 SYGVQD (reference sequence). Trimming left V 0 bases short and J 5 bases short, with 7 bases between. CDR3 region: CASSESRGTGELFF. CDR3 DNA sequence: TGCGCCAGCAGTGAGTCTAGGGGAACCGGGGAGCTGTTTTTT.

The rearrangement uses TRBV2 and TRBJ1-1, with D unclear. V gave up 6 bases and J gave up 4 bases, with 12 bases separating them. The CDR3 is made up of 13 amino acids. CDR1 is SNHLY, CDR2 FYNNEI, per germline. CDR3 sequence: CASRWADRTEAFF. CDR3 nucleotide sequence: TGTGCCAGCAGATGGGCCGACCGCACTGAAGCTTTCTTT.

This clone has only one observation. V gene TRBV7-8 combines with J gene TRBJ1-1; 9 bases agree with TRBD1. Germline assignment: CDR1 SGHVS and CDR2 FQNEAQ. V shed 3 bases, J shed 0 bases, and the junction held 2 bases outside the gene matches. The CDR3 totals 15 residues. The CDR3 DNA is TGTGCCAGCAGCTTGGGGACAGGGATGAACACTGAAGCTTTCTTT. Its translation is CASSLGTGMNTEAFF.

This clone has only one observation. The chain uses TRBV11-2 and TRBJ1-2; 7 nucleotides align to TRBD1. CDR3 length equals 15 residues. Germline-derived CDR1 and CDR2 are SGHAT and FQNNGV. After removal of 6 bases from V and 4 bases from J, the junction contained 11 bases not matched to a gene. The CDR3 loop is CASSVSQGFGYGYTF. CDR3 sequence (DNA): TGTGCCAGCAGTGTATCACAGGGGTTTGGCTATGGCTACACCTTC.

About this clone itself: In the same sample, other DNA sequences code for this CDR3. The CDR3 here is CASSLGQGNQPQHF. The CDR3 coding sequence is TGTGCCAGCAGTCTAGGACAGGGGAATCAGCCCCAGCATTTT. The chain carries TRBV28 and TRBJ1-5, with 9 nucleotides matching TRBD1. Germline V gives CDR1 MDHEN, CDR2 SYDVKM. The V and J ends lost 5 bases and 4 bases, in that order; junction bases with no gene match: 3. This CDR3 spans 14 amino acids. Filled out from reference TRBV28 and TRBJ1-5, the complete variable domain reads DVKVTQSSRYLVKRTGEKVFLECVQDMDHENMFWYRQDPGLGLRLIYFSYDVKMKEKGDIPEGYSVSREKKERFSLILESASTNQTSMYLCASSLGQGNQPQHFGDGTRLSIL.

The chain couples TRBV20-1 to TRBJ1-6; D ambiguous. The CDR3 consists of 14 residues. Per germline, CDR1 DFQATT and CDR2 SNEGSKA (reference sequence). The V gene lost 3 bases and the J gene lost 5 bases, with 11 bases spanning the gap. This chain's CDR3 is CSASPLRDNSPLHF. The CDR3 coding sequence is TGCAGTGCTAGTCCCCTTCGGGATAATTCACCCCTCCACTTT.

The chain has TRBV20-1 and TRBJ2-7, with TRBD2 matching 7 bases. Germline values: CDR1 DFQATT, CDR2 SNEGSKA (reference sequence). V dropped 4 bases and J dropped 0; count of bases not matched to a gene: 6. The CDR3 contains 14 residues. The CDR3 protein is CSATEGGNSYEQYF. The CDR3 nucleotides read TGCAGTGCTACTGAGGGAGGGAACTCCTACGAGCAGTACTTC.

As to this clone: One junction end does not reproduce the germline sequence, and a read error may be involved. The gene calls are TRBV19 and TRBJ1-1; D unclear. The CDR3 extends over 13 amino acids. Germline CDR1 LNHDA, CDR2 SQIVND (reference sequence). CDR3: CASSTGWNAEAFF. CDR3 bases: TGTGCCAGTAGTACGGGGTGGAACGCTGAAGCTTTCTTT.